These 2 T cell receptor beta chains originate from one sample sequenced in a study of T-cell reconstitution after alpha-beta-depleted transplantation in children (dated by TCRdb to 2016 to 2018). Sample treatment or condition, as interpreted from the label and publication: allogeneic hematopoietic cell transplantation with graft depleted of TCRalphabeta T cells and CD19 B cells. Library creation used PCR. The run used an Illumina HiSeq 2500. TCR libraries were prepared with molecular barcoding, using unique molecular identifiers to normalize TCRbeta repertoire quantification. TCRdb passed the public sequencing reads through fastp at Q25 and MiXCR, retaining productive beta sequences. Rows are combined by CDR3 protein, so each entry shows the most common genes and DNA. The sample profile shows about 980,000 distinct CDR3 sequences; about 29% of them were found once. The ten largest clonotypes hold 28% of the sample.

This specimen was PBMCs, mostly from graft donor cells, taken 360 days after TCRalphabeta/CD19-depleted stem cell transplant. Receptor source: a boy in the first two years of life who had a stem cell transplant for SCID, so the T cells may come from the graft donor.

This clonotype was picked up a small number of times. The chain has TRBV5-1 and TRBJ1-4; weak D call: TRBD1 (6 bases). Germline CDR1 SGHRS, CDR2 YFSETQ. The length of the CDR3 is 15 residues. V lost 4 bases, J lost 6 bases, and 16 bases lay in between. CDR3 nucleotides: TGCGCCAGCAGCACCGGACAGTTGACGCATGAAAAACTGTTTTTT. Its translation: CASSTGQLTHEKLFF.

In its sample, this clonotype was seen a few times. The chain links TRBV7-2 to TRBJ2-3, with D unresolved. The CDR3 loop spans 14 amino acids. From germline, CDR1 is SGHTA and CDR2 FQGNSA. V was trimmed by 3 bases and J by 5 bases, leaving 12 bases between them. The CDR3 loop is CASSFLGFGDTQYF. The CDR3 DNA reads TGTGCCAGCAGCTTCTTGGGGTTCGGAGATACGCAGTATTTT. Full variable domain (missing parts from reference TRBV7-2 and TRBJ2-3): GAGVSQSPSNKVTEKGKDVELRCDPISGHTALYWYRQSLGQGLEFLIYFQGNSAPDKSGLPSDRFSAERTGGSVSTLTIQRTQQEDSAVYLCASSFLGFGDTQYFGPGTRLTVL.